A selection of T cell receptor beta chains follows, all from one sample in a study of patients and donors after allogeneic stem cell transplantation. TCRdb re-called the RT-PCR reads through MiXCR, storing one row per CDR3 protein. The sample lists 390,000 or so distinct CDR3 sequences, more than 15% occurring once. Sample: blood, either unsorted or a sorted T cell fraction (not recorded which). Receptor source: a human donor who was either an allogeneic HSCT recipient or a stem cell or donor lymphocyte infusion donor (not recorded which). It is not recorded whose cells these are; they may come from a transplant donor. CDR3s include the opening cysteine and the closing phenylalanine or tryptophan. D genes are given only for firm matches. Clone size, where shown, is once, few, many, or a class for clones that have expanded.

clone size: .; J gene: TRBJ2-3; V gene: TRBV4-1; D gene: TRBD2; CDR3 DNA: TGCGCCAGCAGCCAAGGCCAGCGGGAGGGCCAAGATACGCAGTATTTT; CDR3 protein: CASSQGQREGQDTQYF
clone size: .; J gene: TRBJ2-3; V gene: TRBV5-1; D gene: .; CDR3 DNA: TGCGCCAGCAGCTTGTGGTGGTCAGATACGCAGTATTTT; CDR3 protein: CASSLWWSDTQYF
clone size: .; J gene: TRBJ2-1; V gene: TRBV6-1; D gene: TRBD2; CDR3 DNA: TGTGCCAGCAGCCGACTAGCGGGAGGGCAGTATGAGCAGTTCTTC; CDR3 protein: CASSRLAGGQYEQFF
clone size: .; J gene: TRBJ2-7; V gene: TRBV6-1; D gene: .; CDR3 DNA: TGTGCCAGCGCCAGGACGGTGCGCTACGAGCAGTACTTC; CDR3 protein: CASARTVRYEQYF
clone size: many; J gene: TRBJ2-1; V gene: TRBV12-3/TRBV12-4; D gene: TRBD2; CDR3 DNA: TGTGCCAGCACCGACGGGAGGGGACTAGCGGGAGGTTACAATGAGCAGTTCTTC; CDR3 protein: CASTDGRGLAGGYNEQFF
clone size: .; J gene: TRBJ1-1; V gene: TRBV27; D gene: TRBD1; CDR3 DNA: TGTGCCAGCAGTTTAGGACAGGGAATTGGAGACACTGAAGCTTTCTTT; CDR3 protein: CASSLGQGIGDTEAFF
clone size: few; J gene: TRBJ1-1; V gene: TRBV5-1; D gene: TRBD1; CDR3 DNA: TGCGCCAGCAGCATGACAGGGGATTTGAACACTGAAGCTTTCTTT; CDR3 protein: CASSMTGDLNTEAFF
clone size: .; J gene: TRBJ2-7; V gene: TRBV27; D gene: TRBD2; CDR3 DNA: TGTGCCAGCAGTCCTTGGGGTAGCGGGAGCTACGAGCAGTACTTC; CDR3 protein: CASSPWGSGSYEQYF
clone size: few; J gene: TRBJ2-2; V gene: TRBV5-1; D gene: .; CDR3 DNA: TGCGCCAGCAGCTCCGGACGGAACACCGGGGAGCTGTTTTTT; CDR3 protein: CASSSGRNTGELFF
clone size: few; J gene: TRBJ2-1; V gene: TRBV24-1; D gene: TRBD2; CDR3 DNA: TGTGCCACCAGTGATTTGCGGGGCGGGAGGATCTATGAGCAGTTCTTC; CDR3 protein: CATSDLRGGRIYEQFF